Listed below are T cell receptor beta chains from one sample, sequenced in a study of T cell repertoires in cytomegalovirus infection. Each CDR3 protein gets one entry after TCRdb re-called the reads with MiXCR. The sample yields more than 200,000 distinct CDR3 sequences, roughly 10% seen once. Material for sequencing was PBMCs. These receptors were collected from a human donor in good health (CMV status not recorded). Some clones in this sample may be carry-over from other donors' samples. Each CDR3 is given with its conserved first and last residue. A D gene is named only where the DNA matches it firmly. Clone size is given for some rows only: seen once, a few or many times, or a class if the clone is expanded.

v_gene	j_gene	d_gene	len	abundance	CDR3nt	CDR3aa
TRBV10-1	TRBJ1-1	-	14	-	TGCGCCAGCAGTGCCCGACAGACGAACACTGAAGCTTTCTTT	CASSARQTNTEAFF
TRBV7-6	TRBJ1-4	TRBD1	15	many	TGTGCCAGCAGCTTAGGGACAGGGGAGAATGAAAAACTGTTTTTT	CASSLGTGENEKLFF
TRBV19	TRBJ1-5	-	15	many	TGTGCCAGTAGTATCGCAGGGAGGGGCAATCAGCCCCAGCATTTT	CASSIAGRGNQPQHF
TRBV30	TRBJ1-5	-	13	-	TGTGCCTGGGGGAACCAGGGAAATCAGCCCCAGCATTTT	CAWGNQGNQPQHF
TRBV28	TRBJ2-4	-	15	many	TGTGCCAGCAGTACACAGGGAACCGCCAAAAACATTCAGTACTTC	CASSTQGTAKNIQYF
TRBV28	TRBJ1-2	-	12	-	TGTGCCAGCAGGCCACAAGAGTATGGCTACACCTTC	CASRPQEYGYTF
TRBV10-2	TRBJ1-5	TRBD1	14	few	TGCGCCAGCAGAGGGACAGGGTATGATCAGCCCCAGCATTTT	CASRGTGYDQPQHF
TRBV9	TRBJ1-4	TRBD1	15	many	TGTGCCAGCAGCGTAGAAGTACAGGGGAGTGAAAAACTGTTTTTT	CASSVEVQGSEKLFF
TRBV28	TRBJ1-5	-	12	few	TGTGCCAGCAGTCCGCCCCTGAAGACCCAGCATTTT	CASSPPLKTQHF
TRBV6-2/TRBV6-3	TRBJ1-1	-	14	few	TGTGCCAGCAGTTACTCTTCCCCGCTCCCTGAAGCTTTCTTT	CASSYSSPLPEAFF
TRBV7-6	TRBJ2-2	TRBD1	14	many	TGTGCCAGCAGCTTGGACAGGGTTCACGGGGAGCTGTTTTTT	CASSLDRVHGELFF
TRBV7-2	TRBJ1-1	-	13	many	TGTGCCAGCAGCACTCCGGGGGAGACTGAAGCTTTCTTT	CASSTPGETEAFF
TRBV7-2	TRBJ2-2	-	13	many	TGTGCCAGCAGCCCCTGGCGAACCGGGGAGCTGTTTTTT	CASSPWRTGELFF
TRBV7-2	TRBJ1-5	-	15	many	TGTGCCAGCAGTTTGGGGGGGTCGGGCAATCAGCCCCAGCATTTT	CASSLGGSGNQPQHF
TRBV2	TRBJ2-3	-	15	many	TGTGCCAGCAGTGAAGACAGAAAAAGCACAGATACGCAGTATTTT	CASSEDRKSTDTQYF
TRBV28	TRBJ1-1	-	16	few	TGTGCCAGCAGTTTTGAGGGCCCACCCATGAACACTGAAGCTTTCTTT	CASSFEGPPMNTEAFF
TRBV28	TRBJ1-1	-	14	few	TGTGCCAGCAGACCGGGACGGTTGAACACTGAAGCTTTCTTT	CASRPGRLNTEAFF
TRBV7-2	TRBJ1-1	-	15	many	TGTGCCAGCAGCCCAAGCACCACTCGGGGCACTGAAGCTTTCTTT	CASSPSTTRGTEAFF
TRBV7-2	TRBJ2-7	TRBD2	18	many	TGTGCCAGCAGCTTAGGGCTTAGCGGGGGCCCCCTTTCCTACGAGCAGTACTTC	CASSLGLSGGPLSYEQYF